This T cell receptor beta chain was sequenced for a study of human T cells and chemical hapten exposure. Time point in this sample: pre-sensitization, week 0. The treatment denotes: therapeutic diphenylcyclopropenone sensitization with weekly scalp DPC. Unfractionated whole blood was the source of the extracted total RNA. In every case, blood was obtained before the patch test was applied. This clonotype has ten or more counts. Its antigen is undetermined. The junction departs from germline at one end; a sequencing error may be responsible. Whole-study findings and limits: No change in TCRs above 1 in 1000 frequency was produced by DPC sensitization.

The CDR3 consists of 16 residues. CDR1 and CDR2 from the germline V gene are KGHSH and LQKENI. Unique molecular identifiers were affixed to discrete cDNA molecules within the library. One entry per CDR3 protein results from TCRdb running MiXCR on the RACE reads. The sample holds around 33,000 distinct CDR3 sequences; 12% are singletons and the top ten take 1.5% to 2%. The chain recombines TRBV18 with TRBJ2-6; D might be TRBD2 (6 bases). The starting material was whole blood, obtained in connection with sensitization to the hapten diphenylcyclopropenone (DPC). The receptor's source is a middle-aged woman with alopecia areata. Some clones in this sample may be carry-over from other donors' samples. CDR3 in DNA: TGTGCCAGCTCGTCCGGGACTTACTCTGGGGCCAACGTCCTGATTTTC. As protein: CASSSGTYSGANVLIF.